Each of the 19 T cell receptor beta chains below was sequenced from the same sample in a study of radiotherapy plus CTLA-4 blockade in lung cancer (dated by TCRdb to about 2018). Libraries were built with the immunoSEQ multiplex PCR assay. This is the immuneACCESS table as TCRdb keeps it, with only in-frame sequences that have V and J called. A part of the clones is gone; compared with another copy, unresolved V genes explain less than half, and the rest is unexplained. The sample table records about 88,000 clones; 55% to 75% of these occur just once. The top ten clones comprise 11% to 15% of the sample. Material: peripheral blood, obtained from a patient treated with radiotherapy plus ipilimumab. The receptors were gathered from a human donor with non-small cell lung cancer that progressed on radiotherapy plus ipilimumab.

The chain combines TRBV5-1 with TRBJ2-1; 7 bases match TRBD2. In germline, CDR1 is SGHRS, CDR2 YFSETQ. The CDR3 is 13 residues long. With V trimmed by 4 bases and J by 8 bases, 6 bases remained unmatched. CDR3 bases: TGCGCCAGCAGCCTAGTTGGGGGGGATGAGCAGTTCTTC. This sequence encodes CASSLVGGDEQFF.

This clone was detected only a few times. The chain employs TRBV29-1 and TRBJ2-5; 9 bases fit TRBD1. J lost 4 bases, V lost 4 bases, and 1 base had no gene match. Per the germline V gene, CDR1 is SQVTM and CDR2 is ANQGSEA. The CDR3 runs 12 residues. The CDR3 loop reads CSVATGGETQYF. The DNA of the CDR3 is TGCAGCGTTGCGACAGGGGGAGAGACCCAGTACTTC.

This clone has just a few counts. This chain connects TRBV7-3 to TRBJ2-3, with TRBD2 identical over 7 bases. Germline assignment: CDR1 SGHTA and CDR2 FQGTGA. The CDR3 totals 13 residues. The junction had 1 base not matched to a gene; V was cut back by 3 bases and J by 4 bases. The CDR3 DNA sequence: TGTGCCAGCAGCTTTGCGGGGGCAGATACGCAGTATTTT. Its protein is CASSFAGADTQYF.

CDR3: CASSARTSGDNEQFF. The CDR3 DNA reads as TGTGCCAGCAGTGCAAGGACTAGCGGGGACAATGAGCAGTTCTTC. The chain uses TRBV2 and TRBJ2-1; 12 bases line up with TRBD2. From germline, CDR1 is SNHLY and CDR2 FYNNEI. The CDR3 loop spans 15 amino acids. The junction had 3 bases not matched to a gene; V was cut back by 4 bases and J by 5 bases.

This clone was recorded at least ten times. J is TRBJ2-2 and V is TRBV27; D unresolved. Per germline, CDR1 MNHEY and CDR2 SMNVEV (reference sequence). The CDR3 contains 12 residues. V was shortened by 7 bases and J by 5 bases, with 8 bases between the two germline ends. CDR3 sequence: CASTPGTGELFF. The CDR3 nucleotides are TGTGCCAGCACCCCAGGTACCGGGGAGCTGTTTTTT.

This clone was seen only a few times. The chain employs TRBV6-1 and TRBJ1-2, with 9 positions matching TRBD1. Germline trimming cut 4 bases from V and 4 bases from J; bases unmatched to any gene: 7. The germline V gene has CDR1 MNHNS and CDR2 SASEGT. CDR3 size: 15 residues. DNA of the CDR3: TGTGCCAGCAGTGGGACGGACAGGGGTGGCTATGGCTACACCTTC. As protein: CASSGTDRGGYGYTF.

This chain links TRBV18 with TRBJ2-2, with D unresolved. The germline gives CDR1 KGHSH, CDR2 LQKENI. V lost 3 bases, J lost 4 bases, and 12 bases lay in between. The CDR3 is made up of 15 amino acids. CDR3 loop: CASSPSSRPTGELFF. CDR3 coding DNA: TGTGCCAGCTCACCGTCGAGCCGCCCCACCGGGGAGCTGTTTTTT. Looking up the rest from reference TRBV18 and TRBJ2-2 gives the full variable domain: NAGVMQNPRHLVRRRGQEARLRCSPMKGHSHVYWYRQLPEEGLKFMVYLQKENIIDESGMPKERFSAEFPKEGPSILRIQQVVRGDSAAYFCASSPSSRPTGELFFGEGSRLTVL.

The gene calls are TRBV12-5 and TRBJ2-7, with D perhaps TRBD1 (6 bases). The germline CDR1 and CDR2 sequences are LGHNT and FRNRAP. The CDR3 has 12 amino acids. With 9 bases removed from V and 0 bases from J, the gap between germline ends came to 9 bases. CDR3 loop: CARDRASYEQYF. The CDR3 DNA follows: TGTGCTAGGGACAGAGCCTCCTACGAGCAGTACTTC.

V and J are TRBV6-5 and TRBJ1-1; 7 nucleotides match TRBD1. Germline lookup yields CDR1 MNHEY and CDR2 SVGAGI. The CDR3 contains 14 residues. Unmatched junction bases numbered 8, after V lost 7 bases and J lost 3 bases. The CDR3 sequence: CASKGTVLYTEAFF. CDR3 nucleotide sequence: TGTGCCAGCAAGGGGACAGTGCTTTACACTGAAGCTTTCTTT.

The rearrangement links TRBV27 to TRBJ2-2; 9 nucleotides match TRBD2. Losses at the gene ends were 5 bases for V and 0 bases for J; bases not matched to a gene: 4. Germline CDR1 MNHEY, CDR2 SMNVEV (reference sequence). The CDR3 runs to 16 residues. CDR3 sequence reads: CASSRTSVANTGELFF. The CDR3 DNA follows: TGTGCCAGCAGTCGGACTAGCGTTGCGAACACCGGGGAGCTGTTTTTT.

This sequence joins TRBV28 and TRBJ2-7, with 9 nucleotides matching TRBD2. Germline V CDR1 and CDR2: MDHEN, SYDVKM. The CDR3 is 14 amino acids. The trim removed 7 bases at V and 4 bases at J, leaving 8 bases unmatched. The CDR3 spells CASTQTSGVYEQYF. DNA for the CDR3: TGTGCCAGCACCCAGACTAGCGGAGTATACGAGCAGTACTTC.

The chain uses TRBV6-5 and TRBJ1-6; D possibly corresponds to TRBD1 (5 bases). Trimming pared 10 bases from V and 1 base from J, leaving 14 bases between. The CDR3 loop spans 15 amino acids. Germline V gene lookup returns CDR1 MNHEY and CDR2 SVGAGI. This CDR3 reads CATTRGTSYNSPLHF. In DNA, the CDR3 is TGTGCCACCACAAGGGGAACATCCTATAATTCACCCCTCCACTTT.

This clone appeared a single time. The chain uses TRBV5-4 and TRBJ2-3; maybe TRBD1 (5 bases). CDR1 SGHNT and CDR2 YYREEE come from the germline V gene (reference sequence). V was pared by 4 bases and J by 4 bases, with 10 bases between. CDR3 length: 13 amino acids. CDR3 in amino acids: CASSTDSPDTQYF. In nucleotides, the CDR3 is TGTGCCAGCAGCACCGACAGCCCAGATACGCAGTATTTT.

The CDR3 DNA follows: TGTGCCAGCAGCTCGGGCGAGAATGAAAAACTGTTTTTT. It encodes CASSSGENEKLFF. The chain links TRBV11-2 to TRBJ1-4, with unresolved D. The CDR3 covers 13 residues. The germline gives CDR1 SGHAT, CDR2 FQNNGV. V lost 4 bases and J lost 5, with 8 bases in between.

V usage is TRBV28 and J usage is TRBJ2-7; perhaps TRBD2 as D (5 bases). Trimming left V 6 bases short and J 5 bases short, with 17 bases between. CDR1 and CDR2 from the germline V gene are MDHEN and SYDVKM. This CDR3 comprises 14 residues. The DNA of the CDR3 is TGTGCCAGCAGCCCCGTTCCGGGGTTACACGAGCAGTACTTC. Amino acid sequence: CASSPVPGLHEQYF.

The chain is built from TRBV4-2 and TRBJ2-7; TRBD2 aligns across 10 bases. The germline gives CDR1 LGHNA, CDR2 YNFKEQ. Losses at the gene ends were 0 bases for V and 2 bases for J; bases not matched to a gene: 4. This CDR3 spans 16 amino acids. The CDR3 reads CASSQEGLANPYEQYF. The CDR3 DNA sequence: TGTGCCAGCAGCCAAGAGGGACTAGCGAACCCCTACGAGCAGTACTTC.

This clone turned up a few times. The genes are TRBV4-1 and TRBJ1-2; D gene ambiguous. From germline, CDR1 is MGHRA and CDR2 YSYEKL. The V end lost 1 base, the J end lost 0 bases, and 12 bases lay between the germline ends. The CDR3 loop spans 16 amino acids. CDR3 sequence (DNA): TGCGCCAGCAGCCAAGTGAGCAGCTTCCCTAACTATGGCTACACCTTC. It is translated as CASSQVSSFPNYGYTF.

The chain uses TRBV5-6 and TRBJ1-2, with D hard to call. Germline CDR1 SGHDT, CDR2 YYEEEE. Trimming pared 4 bases from V and 5 bases from J, leaving 18 bases between. This CDR3 contains 15 residues. Here the CDR3 reads CASSLLGEAPYGYTF. For the CDR3, the DNA is TGTGCCAGCAGCCTCCTCGGGGAGGCGCCTTATGGCTACACCTTC.

This clone was observed a few times. This chain uses TRBV7-2 with TRBJ2-7, with 7 positions matching TRBD1. In germline, CDR1 is SGHTA, CDR2 FQGNSA. After removal of 2 bases from V and 4 bases from J, the junction contained 8 bases not matched to a gene. CDR3 length: 15 amino acids. CDR3 sequence (DNA): TGTGCCAGCAGCTTAAGGTTAGACAGGGCGTACGAGCAGTACTTC. Its protein product is CASSLRLDRAYEQYF.